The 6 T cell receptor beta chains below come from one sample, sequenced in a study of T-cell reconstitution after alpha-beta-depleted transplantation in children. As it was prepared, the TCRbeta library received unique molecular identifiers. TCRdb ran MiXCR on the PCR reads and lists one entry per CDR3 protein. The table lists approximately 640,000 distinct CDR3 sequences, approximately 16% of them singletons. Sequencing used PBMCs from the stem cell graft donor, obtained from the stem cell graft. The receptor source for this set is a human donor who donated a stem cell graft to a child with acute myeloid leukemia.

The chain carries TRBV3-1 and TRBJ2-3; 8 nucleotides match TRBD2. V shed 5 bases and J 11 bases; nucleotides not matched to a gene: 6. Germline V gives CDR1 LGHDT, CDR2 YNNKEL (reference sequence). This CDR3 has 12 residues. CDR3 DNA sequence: TGTGCCAGCAGCGCCCTGCGGGGGGAGCAGTATTTT. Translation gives CASSALRGEQYF.

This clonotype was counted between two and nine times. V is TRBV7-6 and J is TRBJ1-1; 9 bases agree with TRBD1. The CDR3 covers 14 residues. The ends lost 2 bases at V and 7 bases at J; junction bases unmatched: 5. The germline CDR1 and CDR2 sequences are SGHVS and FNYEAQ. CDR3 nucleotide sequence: TGTGCCAGCAGCTTATCCGGGACAGGGAATGAAGCTTTCTTT. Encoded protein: CASSLSGTGNEAFF. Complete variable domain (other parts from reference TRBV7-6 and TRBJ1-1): GAGVSQSPRYKVTKRGQDVALRCDPISGHVSLYWYRQALGQGPEFLTYFNYEAQQDKSGLPNDRFSAERPEGSISTLTIQRTEQRDSAMYRCASSLSGTGNEAFFGQGTRLTVV.

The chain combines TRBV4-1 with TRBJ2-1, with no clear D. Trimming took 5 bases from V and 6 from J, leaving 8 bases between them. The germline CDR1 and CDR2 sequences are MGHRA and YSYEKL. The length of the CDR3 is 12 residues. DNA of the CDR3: TGCGCCAGCAGCACCCTAGGCAATGAGCAGTTCTTC. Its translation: CASSTLGNEQFF.

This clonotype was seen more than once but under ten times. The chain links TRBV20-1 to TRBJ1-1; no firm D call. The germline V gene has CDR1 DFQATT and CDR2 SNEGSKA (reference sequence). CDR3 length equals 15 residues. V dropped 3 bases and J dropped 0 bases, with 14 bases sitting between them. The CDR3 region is CSASIGRVLNTEAFF. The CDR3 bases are TGCAGTGCTAGTATTGGCAGAGTTCTGAACACTGAAGCTTTCTTT.

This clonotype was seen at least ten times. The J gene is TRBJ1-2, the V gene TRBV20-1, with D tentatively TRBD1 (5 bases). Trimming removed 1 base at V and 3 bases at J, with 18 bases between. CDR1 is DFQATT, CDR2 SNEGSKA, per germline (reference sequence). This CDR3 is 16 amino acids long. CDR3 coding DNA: TGCAGTGCTAGAGTTCAGGGTAATCGGGAGGACTATGGCTACACCTTC. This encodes CSARVQGNREDYGYTF.

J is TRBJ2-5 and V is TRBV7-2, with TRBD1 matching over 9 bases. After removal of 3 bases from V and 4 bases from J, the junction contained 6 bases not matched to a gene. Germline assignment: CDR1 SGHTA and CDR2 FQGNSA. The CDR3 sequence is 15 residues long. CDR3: CASSFPTGGRETQYF. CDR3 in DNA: TGTGCCAGCAGCTTCCCGACAGGGGGGCGAGAGACCCAGTACTTC.